Listed below are T cell receptor beta chains from one sample, sequenced in a study of T cell repertoires in cytomegalovirus infection. TCRdb itself ran the reads through MiXCR, one entry per CDR3 protein. Of about 360,000 distinct CDR3 sequences listed, about a sixth are singletons. Sequencing used PBMCs. Receptor source: a human donor in good health (CMV status not recorded). Some clones in this sample may be carry-over from other donors' samples. CDR3s leave out the opening cysteine and the closing phenylalanine or tryptophan.

v_call: TRBV7-2
cdr3_aa: ASSLGTPTYNEQF

v_call: TRBV11-2
cdr3_aa: ASSESGIGEQF

v_call: TRBV7-8
cdr3_aa: ASSQQGTSGRAATKNIQY

v_call: TRBV5-1
cdr3_aa: ASSFKAGPTDTQY

v_call: TRBV10-3
cdr3_aa: AISEGLAGPSYEQY

v_call: TRBV7-2
cdr3_aa: ASSLGGALNIEAF

v_call: TRBV12-3/TRBV12-4
cdr3_aa: ASSLGQGVPEAF

v_call: TRBV28
cdr3_aa: AIGTGFTEAF

v_call: TRBV20-1
cdr3_aa: SAPGDYNEQF

v_call: TRBV7-8
cdr3_aa: ASSPTHRVAEAF

v_call: TRBV29-1
cdr3_aa: SVERLAGDEQY

v_call: TRBV7-2
cdr3_aa: ASSKHGTGMNTEAF

v_call: TRBV7-2
cdr3_aa: ASSSVVAGFSNQPQH

v_call: TRBV12-3/TRBV12-4
cdr3_aa: ASSYGTELF

v_call: TRBV19
cdr3_aa: ASTTIKEDQPQH

v_call: TRBV4-3
cdr3_aa: ASSQDRGHGELF

v_call: TRBV6-2/TRBV6-3
cdr3_aa: ASSYSRSNTEAF

v_call: TRBV5-4
cdr3_aa: ASSPFDRGGETQY

v_call: TRBV29-1
cdr3_aa: SGAGAVTGELF

v_call: TRBV7-2
cdr3_aa: ASSRPTFGEQF

v_call: TRBV5-4
cdr3_aa: ASSSSGGGAYNEQF

v_call: TRBV10-3
cdr3_aa: AIRAPQQGRDTQY

v_call: TRBV27
cdr3_aa: ASSSLGLGEAF

v_call: TRBV7-2
cdr3_aa: ASSPPGGYGYT

v_call: TRBV6-6
cdr3_aa: ASSYGQGRSNEQF

v_call: TRBV7-2
cdr3_aa: ASSLSPGAWETQY

v_call: TRBV9
cdr3_aa: ASSVWGANVLT

v_call: TRBV18
cdr3_aa: ASSPQGPYNSPLH

v_call: TRBV5-6
cdr3_aa: ASSLVNEKLF

v_call: TRBV10-3
cdr3_aa: AISESSTETQY

v_call: TRBV11-2
cdr3_aa: ASSFSRGGRDTQY

v_call: TRBV7-2
cdr3_aa: ASSPWTDRGGYT

v_call: TRBV24-1
cdr3_aa: ATSDPQTPNNEQF

v_call: TRBV20-1
cdr3_aa: SARHRGEQY

v_call: TRBV12-3/TRBV12-4
cdr3_aa: ASTPRTGGSYEQY

v_call: TRBV2
cdr3_aa: ASFALPSNTGELF

v_call: TRBV29-1
cdr3_aa: SGGQGAYEQY

v_call: TRBV10-3
cdr3_aa: AIRDKQGGPNTEAF

v_call: TRBV7-9
cdr3_aa: ASSPQGRAGNTIY

v_call: TRBV7-2
cdr3_aa: ASSRDVIGANVLT

v_call: TRBV27
cdr3_aa: ASSFGIYNSPLH

v_call: TRBV2
cdr3_aa: ASSEAYGGYT